This passage covers 3 T cell receptor beta chains from one sample sequenced in a study of CD8 T cells in Susac syndrome. An amount of RNA that ranged from about 0.45 to 1 ug was reverse transcribed with random hexamers. TCRdb reprocessed the immunoSEQ multiplex PCR reads via MiXCR and lists one record per CDR3 protein. The table shows under 200,000 distinct CDR3 sequences, with under 95% occurring only once. Source material: CD4+ T cells from PBMCs. The receptors derive from a human donor with Susac syndrome.

The chain combines TRBV12-3 or TRBV12-4 with TRBJ2-3, with 9 positions matching TRBD2. Trimming at V came to 7 bases and at J to 11 bases, leaving 13 bases not matched to a gene. The CDR3 extends over 14 amino acids. CDR3 amino acids: CASTLEGGLAEQYF. Written as DNA, the CDR3 is TGTGCCAGCACCTTAGAAGGGGGACTAGCAGAGCAGTATTTT.

The chain joins TRBV3-1 to TRBJ1-2; no reliable D call. This CDR3 has 12 residues. V lost 1 base, J lost 6 bases, and 6 bases lay in between. The germline CDR1 and CDR2 sequences are LGHDT and YNNKEL (reference sequence). In DNA form, the CDR3 reads TGTGCCAGCAGCCAAGGGGCCCATGGCTACACCTTC. Translated: CASSQGAHGYTF.

The V call is TRBV20-1, the J call TRBJ2-1; D is perhaps TRBD1 (7 bases). Trimming took off 1 base at V and 4 bases at J, with 11 bases between the two ends. The CDR3 runs 14 residues. Germline loops: CDR1 DFQATT, CDR2 SNEGSKA (reference sequence). Here the CDR3 reads CSARARGRYNEQFF. The CDR3 nucleotides read TGCAGTGCTAGAGCCAGGGGGAGGTACAATGAGCAGTTCTTC.